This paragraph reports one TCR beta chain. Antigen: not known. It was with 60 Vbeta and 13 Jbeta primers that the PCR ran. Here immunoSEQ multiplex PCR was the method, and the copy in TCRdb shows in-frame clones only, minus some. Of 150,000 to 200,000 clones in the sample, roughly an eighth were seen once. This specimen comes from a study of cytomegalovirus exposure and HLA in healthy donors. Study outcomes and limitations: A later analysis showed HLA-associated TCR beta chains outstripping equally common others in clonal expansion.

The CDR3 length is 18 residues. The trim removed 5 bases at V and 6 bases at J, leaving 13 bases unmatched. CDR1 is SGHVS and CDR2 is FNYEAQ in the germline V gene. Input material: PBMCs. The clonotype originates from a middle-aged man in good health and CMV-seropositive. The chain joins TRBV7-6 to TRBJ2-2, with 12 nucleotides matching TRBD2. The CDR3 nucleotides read TGTGCCAGCAGCACAACCCTAGCGGGGGGGCTTTCCGCCGGGGAGCTGTTTTTT. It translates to CASSTTLAGGLSAGELFF.